This note documents a single T cell receptor (beta chain) sequence. This receptor's antigen is unknown. Base qualities are missing; no much larger clone stands one base away. The data were taken from a study of graft-versus-host responses after intestinal transplantation (dated by TCRdb to the early 2020s). Looking at the study overall: Recipients received multivisceral, liver-intestinal, or isolated intestinal transplants. Of the roughly 23 intestinal transplant recipients enrolled in the cohort, one of whom was a retransplant, a few patients without pretransplant specimens were excluded. Donor T cell macrochimerism was defined as a peak of at least 4% donor T cells among recipient peripheral blood mononuclear cells. To identify alloreactive clones, pre-transplant mixed lymphocyte reaction products were sequenced and then compared with unstimulated pre-transplant donor and recipient T cells. Every recipient was given anti-thymocyte globulin induction, followed by 2 to 4 years of maintenance tacrolimus and steroids. Graft-versus-host and host-versus-graft alloreactive T cell clones were tracked in the graft, circulation and bone marrow after intestinal transplantation using bulk TCR-beta CDR3 sequencing. Instead of going to the commercial service, samples from a few later patients were sequenced in-house on an Illumina MiSeq and processed with MiXCR.

Library method: the immunoSEQ multiplex PCR assay. For most patients, genomic DNA was isolated with the Qiagen DNeasy Blood and Tissue Kit and sent frozen to Adaptive Biotechnologies for TCR sequencing. For most patients, genomic DNA was subjected to high-throughput TCR-beta CDR3 sequencing by Adaptive Biotechnologies. In the original analysis: Adaptive's ImmunoSEQ software supplied the TCR sequencing data for 18 patients, while MiXCR and VDJtools were used to process a few other patients. To correct CD4 versus CD8 sorting errors, sequences present in both subsets at a frequency ratio below 5:1 were removed. CDR3 nucleotide sequences shared by donor and recipient were removed because the origin of these sequences could not be assigned. To be classed as alloreactive, a clone needed at least 2-fold expansion over unstimulated cells and a minimum CFSE-low frequency of 0.002% (template counts) or 0.001% (read counts). Mappable clones were those detected in sequenced pre-transplant spleen, lymph node, or MLR CFSE-low populations of the donor or recipient. The cumulative frequency of alloreactive clones was calculated as a percentage of all sequences, weighted by copy number. TCRdb carries this immuneACCESS record with in-frame sequences only. Its versions omit some clonotypes, under half of them owing to an unresolved V gene in the studies checked, with the rest unexplained. V and J calls and clone size are those listed in that table; D and trimming were worked out from the DNA. The sample table lists about 100,000 clones, around 92% of them with a count of one. The ten largest clones capture roughly 0.17% of the sample.

The paper as a whole reports these results and caveats: The conclusions were limited by the relatively low number and heterogeneity of the intestinal transplant patients. GvH clones were detected in recipient bone marrow, and some appeared earlier in ileal mucosa or blood, consistent with an intestinal mucosal origin. Early after transplant, declines in HvG clones were associated with peak levels of circulating GvH clones. Patients with donor T cell macrochimerism had high GvH to HvG T cell clonal ratios in their allografts.

From the germline V gene, CDR1 is SGHTA and CDR2 is FQGNSA. The CDR3 has 15 amino acids, counting the end cysteine and phenylalanine. Solely the CDR3 DNA is kept, with 45 bases framed from the first base. Trimming costs V 2 bases and J 0 bases, and their ends lie 9 bases apart. Sample time point, as interpreted from the label and publication: cells obtained before transplantation from donor or recipient. CD3+CD4+ and CD3+CD8+ populations were FACS-sorted from unstimulated pre-transplant donor and recipient cells taken from spleen or lymph nodes. The source of this sequence is a human donor who was the organ donor for an intestinal transplant. The rearrangement joined TRBV7-2 to TRBJ2-3, and the D gene may be TRBD2, 6 bases matching. Sequenced material: unstimulated CD4+ T cells sorted from spleen or lymph node cells, taken before transplant. The DNA reads TGTGCCAGCAGCTTATCTGGGACTAGCACAGATACGCAGTATTTT. Its product reads: CASSLSGTSTDTQYF.